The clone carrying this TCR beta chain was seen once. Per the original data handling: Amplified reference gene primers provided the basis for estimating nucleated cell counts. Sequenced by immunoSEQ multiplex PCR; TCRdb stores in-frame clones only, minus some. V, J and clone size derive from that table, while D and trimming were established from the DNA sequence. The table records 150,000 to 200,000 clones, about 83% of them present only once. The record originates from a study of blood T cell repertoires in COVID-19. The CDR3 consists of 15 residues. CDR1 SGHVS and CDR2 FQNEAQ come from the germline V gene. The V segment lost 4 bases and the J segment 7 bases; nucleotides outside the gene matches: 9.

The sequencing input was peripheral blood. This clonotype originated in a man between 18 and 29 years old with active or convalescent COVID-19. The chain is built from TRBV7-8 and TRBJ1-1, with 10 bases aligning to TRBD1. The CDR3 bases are TGTGCCAGCAGCTCGAGAAAGACAGGGGGCCGTGAAGCTTTCTTT. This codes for CASSSRKTGGREAFF.